A single sample gave rise to the 25 T cell receptor beta chains below, sequenced in a study of PD-1 blockade in classical Hodgkin lymphoma. All trial patients relapsed after autologous stem cell transplantation. Assay: immunoSEQ multiplex PCR; the TCRdb copy retains only in-frame clones and omits some. Among approximately 150,000 clones listed, approximately 81% were seen once. The source was peripheral blood mononuclear cells (PBMCs), collected before the second cycle of nivolumab. The origin of the receptors is a human donor with classical Hodgkin lymphoma.

CDR3 DNA: TGTGCCAGCAGTGCTGCACTGGGTAACCAAGAGACCCAGTACTTC. Encoded protein: CASSAALGNQETQYF. V gene TRBV2 combines with J gene TRBJ2-5; no reliable D call. V lost 4 bases and J 0 bases, leaving 12 bases between the germline ends. There are 15 residues in the CDR3. CDR1 and CDR2 from the germline V gene are SNHLY and FYNNEI.

In its sample, this clone was seen a few times. This sequence joins TRBV2 and TRBJ1-1; D unresolved. This CDR3 has 13 residues. The germline V gene has CDR1 SNHLY and CDR2 FYNNEI. V lost 4 bases and J lost 0, with 6 bases in between. CDR3 bases: TGTGCCAGCAGTGGGCAGGTGAACACTGAAGCTTTCTTT. This translates into CASSGQVNTEAFF.

The chain employs TRBV6-1 and TRBJ1-1; 9 bases match TRBD1. V dropped 3 bases and J dropped 1; count of bases not matched to a gene: 6. The CDR3 length is 16 residues. CDR1 is MNHNS and CDR2 is SASEGT in the germline V gene. This CDR3 reads CASSDLTGGPNTEAFF. As DNA, the CDR3 is TGTGCCAGCAGTGATTTAACAGGGGGCCCGAACACTGAAGCTTTCTTT.

This clone has only a few counts. This rearrangement joins TRBV18 to TRBJ2-5, with 9 bases aligning to TRBD1. From germline, CDR1 is KGHSH and CDR2 LQKENI. CDR3 length: 14 amino acids. V gave up 4 bases and J gave up 3 bases; unmatched junction bases: 3. Written as DNA, the CDR3 is TGTGCCAGCTCACACAGGGGGCCAAAAGAGACCCAGTACTTC. It translates to CASSHRGPKETQYF.

The J gene is TRBJ2-1, the V gene TRBV27; 11 positions agree with TRBD2. The CDR3 covers 15 residues. V shed 3 bases, J shed 4 bases, and the junction held 2 bases outside the gene matches. Germline V gene lookup returns CDR1 MNHEY and CDR2 SMNVEV (reference sequence). The CDR3 loop is CASSFLAGGYNEQFF. The DNA for the CDR3 is TGTGCCAGCAGTTTCCTAGCGGGGGGTTACAATGAGCAGTTCTTC.

The chain couples TRBV18 to TRBJ1-2; D gene ambiguous. V lost 2 bases, J lost 0 bases, and 7 bases lay in between. The CDR3 runs 14 residues. The germline V gene encodes CDR1 KGHSH and CDR2 LQKENI. The CDR3 DNA follows: TGTGCCAGCTCACCAGGGGTTCCTAACTATGGCTACACCTTC. Translation: CASSPGVPNYGYTF. The entire variable domain, with the rest obtained from reference TRBV18 and TRBJ1-2, is as follows: NAGVMQNPRHLVRRRGQEARLRCSPMKGHSHVYWYRQLPEEGLKFMVYLQKENIIDESGMPKERFSAEFPKEGPSILRIQQVVRGDSAAYFCASSPGVPNYGYTFGSGTRLTVV.

The chain is built from TRBV11-2 and TRBJ1-6; TRBD1 aligns across 7 bases. The CDR3 extends over 16 amino acids. The germline V gene has CDR1 SGHAT and CDR2 FQNNGV. V gave up 5 bases and J gave up 6 bases; unmatched junction bases: 10. The CDR3 reads CASSPNVYRGNSPLHF. CDR3 nucleotides: TGTGCCAGCAGCCCAAACGTCTACAGGGGTAATTCACCCCTCCACTTT.

The V and J genes are TRBV18 and TRBJ2-3, with TRBD1 matching over 7 bases. Germline CDR1 is KGHSH and CDR2 is LQKENI. V was pared by 6 bases and J by 0 bases, with 6 bases of the junction left unmatched. The CDR3 extends over 15 amino acids. CDR3 amino acids: CASSQPGQSTDTQYF. As DNA, the CDR3 is TGTGCCAGCTCCCAACCGGGACAGAGCACAGATACGCAGTATTTT. The whole variable domain, remainder taken from reference TRBV18 and TRBJ2-3, is NAGVMQNPRHLVRRRGQEARLRCSPMKGHSHVYWYRQLPEEGLKFMVYLQKENIIDESGMPKERFSAEFPKEGPSILRIQQVVRGDSAAYFCASSQPGQSTDTQYFGPGTRLTVL.

The count of this clone is one. This rearrangement joins TRBV4-2 to TRBJ2-7; 9 bases match TRBD2. V lost 0 bases and J lost 6; bases outside the gene matches: 6. The germline CDR1 and CDR2 sequences are LGHNA and YNFKEQ. This CDR3 is built from 15 residues. The DNA of the CDR3 is TGTGCCAGCAGCCAAGACAGCGGGGGGACCCTCGAGCAGTACTTC. Protein sequence: CASSQDSGGTLEQYF.

The chain uses TRBV6-6 and TRBJ1-1; D perhaps matches TRBD1 (5 bases). CDR3 length equals 15 residues. The germline CDR1 and CDR2 sequences are MNHNY and SVGAGI (reference sequence). V shed 1 base and J shed 4 bases, with 13 bases lying between them. CDR3 nucleotide sequence: TGTGCCAGCAGTTACTGGGGGACGCTGGTCACTGAAGCTTTCTTT. Translating gives CASSYWGTLVTEAFF.

The chain carries TRBV6-6 and TRBJ2-7; unclear D gene. Looked up from germline, CDR1 is MNHNY and CDR2 is SVGAGI (reference sequence). The V end was cut by 6 bases, the J end by 3 bases, with 9 bases between. The length of the CDR3 is 12 residues. This CDR3 reads CASSPPIYEQYF. DNA of the CDR3: TGTGCCAGCAGCCCCCCAATCTACGAGCAGTACTTC.

V is TRBV4-1 and J is TRBJ2-5; possibly TRBD1 or TRBD2 for D (6 bases each). Trimming removed 2 bases at V and 1 base at J, with 14 bases between. Germline assignment: CDR1 MGHRA and CDR2 YSYEKL. The CDR3 is 16 amino acids. The CDR3 sequence: CASSQKLGGSQETQYF. Here the CDR3 DNA reads TGCGCCAGCAGCCAAAAGCTCGGGGGCTCCCAAGAGACCCAGTACTTC.

The chain couples TRBV9 to TRBJ2-5; D ambiguous. This CDR3 has 15 amino acids. Trimming left V 0 bases short and J 0 bases short, with 9 bases between. Germline V CDR1 and CDR2: SGDLS, YYNGEE. This CDR3 is CASSVGITNQETQYF. The CDR3 region has the DNA TGTGCCAGCAGCGTAGGAATCACCAACCAAGAGACCCAGTACTTC.

In its sample, this clone was seen many times. The CDR3 reads CASSQDRDRGNTGELFF. CDR3 DNA sequence: TGTGCCAGCAGCCAAGACCGGGACAGGGGAAACACCGGGGAGCTGTTTTTT. This rearrangement joins TRBV4-2 to TRBJ2-2, with TRBD1 matching 10 bases. This CDR3 spans 17 amino acids. The junction had 3 bases not matched to a gene; V was cut back by 0 bases and J by 2 bases. From germline, CDR1 is LGHNA and CDR2 YNFKEQ.

V gene TRBV7-9 combines with J gene TRBJ2-1, with D tentatively TRBD1 (5 bases). Trimming removed 8 bases from V and 13 bases from J, with 15 bases in between. Germline lookup yields CDR1 SEHNR and CDR2 FQNEAQ (reference sequence). CDR3 length: 11 amino acids. Here the CDR3 reads CASGAIILQFF. CDR3 sequence (DNA): TGTGCCAGCGGGGCAATCATACTCCAGTTCTTC. The variable domain in full, with the rest retrieved from reference TRBV7-9 and TRBJ2-1, is DTGVSQNPRHKITKRGQNVTFRCDPISEHNRLYWYRQTLGQGPEFLTYFQNEAQLEKSRLLSDRFSAERPKGSFSTLEIQRTEQGDSAMYLCASGAIILQFFGPGTRLTVL.

This clone has only one observation. The V gene is TRBV10-3, the J gene TRBJ2-3; 10 bases are shared with TRBD2. The CDR3 contains 16 residues. V was clipped by 6 bases and J by 1 base; unmatched bases: 7. CDR1 is ENHRY, CDR2 SYGVKD, per germline. DNA of the CDR3: TGTGCCATCAGGGGACCTAGCGGGAGAGGCACAGATACGCAGTATTTT. Protein product: CAIRGPSGRGTDTQYF.

Ten or more counts support this clone. The chain carries TRBV2 and TRBJ2-2; D is unclear. The CDR3 is made up of 14 amino acids. V gave up 0 bases and J gave up 7 bases, with 9 bases separating them. CDR1 is SNHLY, CDR2 FYNNEI, per germline. The CDR3 is CASSEAGYLGELFF. CDR3 nucleotide sequence: TGTGCCAGCAGTGAAGCGGGGTACCTCGGGGAGCTGTTTTTT.

Remarks on this clone: At one boundary the junction diverges from the germline segment, which might be a read error. The chain recombines TRBV2 with TRBJ2-5; D is ambiguous. The CDR3 consists of 12 residues. Germline lookup yields CDR1 SNHLY and CDR2 FYNNEI. CDR3 nucleotides: TGTGCCAGCAGTGAAAACCAGGAGACCCAGTACTTC. It translates to CASSENQETQYF.

This clone was counted once. The chain employs TRBV7-2 and TRBJ1-3; D call uncertain. Germline assignment: CDR1 SGHTA and CDR2 FQGNSA. With 5 bases removed from V and 0 bases from J, the gap between germline ends came to 14 bases. This CDR3 spans 16 amino acids. The chain's CDR3 is CASSTTRILSGNTIYF. CDR3 in DNA: TGTGCCAGCAGCACCACCAGGATTCTCTCTGGAAACACCATATATTTT.

CDR3 in DNA: TGTGCCAGCAGATGGGGACAGGCCTCCTACGAGCAGTACTTC. Its protein product is CASRWGQASYEQYF. The chain combines TRBV6-6 with TRBJ2-7, with 8 bases aligning to TRBD1. Trimming at V came to 6 bases and at J to 0 bases, leaving 4 bases not matched to a gene. The CDR3 spans 14 residues. CDR1 is MNHNY, CDR2 SVGAGI, per germline (reference sequence).

The CDR3 DNA follows: TGTGCCAGCAGCTTAGGCACCCTTAGCAATCAGCCCCAGCATTTT. This translates into CASSLGTLSNQPQHF. The genes are TRBV7-6 and TRBJ1-5; D gene unclear. CDR3 length: 15 amino acids. CDR1 and CDR2 from the germline V gene are SGHVS and FNYEAQ. V gave up 1 base and J gave up 0 bases, with 7 bases separating them.

The rearrangement links TRBV7-9 to TRBJ2-2, with a weak D call TRBD1 (5 bases). This CDR3 is 17 amino acids long. CDR1 and CDR2 (germline): SEHNR, FQNEAQ (reference sequence). With 1 base removed from V and 6 bases from J, the gap between germline ends came to 18 bases. The CDR3 DNA is TGTGCCAGCAGCTTAGATTCCATCGTCAGGGCCCCCGGGGAGCTGTTTTTT. This sequence encodes CASSLDSIVRAPGELFF. Full variable domain (remainder filled in from reference TRBV7-9 and TRBJ2-2): DTGVSQNPRHKITKRGQNVTFRCDPISEHNRLYWYRQTLGQGPEFLTYFQNEAQLEKSRLLSDRFSAERPKGSFSTLEIQRTEQGDSAMYLCASSLDSIVRAPGELFFGEGSRLTVL.

V and J are TRBV6-5 and TRBJ1-5, with TRBD1 as a possible D gene (5 bases). This CDR3 comprises 15 residues. Trimming took off 4 bases at V and 0 bases at J, with 10 bases between the two ends. From germline, CDR1 is MNHEY and CDR2 SVGAGI. CDR3 DNA sequence: TGTGCCAGCAGTTCTGACAGTTTTAGCAATCAGCCCCAGCATTTT. This gives the protein CASSSDSFSNQPQHF.

This clone has just a few counts. This chain connects TRBV6-5 to TRBJ2-1; 7 nucleotides line up with TRBD2. This CDR3 comprises 15 residues. The germline gives CDR1 MNHEY, CDR2 SVGAGI. Trimming at V came to 7 bases and at J to 6 bases, leaving 12 bases not matched to a gene. The CDR3 nucleotides are TGTGCCAGCACCAGAACTCCCACGGGGGGCAATGAGCAGTTCTTC. Translating it yields CASTRTPTGGNEQFF.

The chain carries TRBV29-1 and TRBJ2-2; possible D gene TRBD1, 5 bases. The CDR3 has 13 amino acids. Germline V gene lookup returns CDR1 SQVTM and CDR2 ANQGSEA. V was shortened by 6 bases and J by 6 bases, with 14 bases between the two germline ends. CDR3 amino acids: CSVGGARAGELFF. In nucleotides, the CDR3 is TGCAGCGTGGGTGGGGCCAGAGCCGGGGAGCTGTTTTTT.